These 9 T cell receptor beta chains were all obtained from the same sample, sequenced in a study of T cell changes during pregnancy in multiple sclerosis. Profiled with immunoSEQ multiplex PCR; TCRdb holds only in-frame clones, not every one. In the table there are some 100,000 clones, approximately 94% of which are singletons. Sequencing was performed on peripheral blood, taken before pregnancy. The receptors were sampled from a female donor with multiple sclerosis, enrolled in a pregnancy study.

The CDR3: CAWSAPDRGQPQHF. The DNA for the CDR3 is TGTGCCTGGAGTGCCCCGGACAGGGGCCAGCCCCAGCATTTT. This rearrangement joins TRBV30 to TRBJ1-5, with 9 bases lining up with TRBD1. CDR1 and CDR2 (germline): GTSNPN, SVGIG (reference sequence). The junction had 5 bases not matched to a gene; V was cut back by 1 base and J by 7 bases. CDR3 length: 14 residues.

The chain carries TRBV4-1 and TRBJ2-7; the D is unclear. The CDR3 totals 20 residues. The germline V and J ends were trimmed by 2 bases and 3 bases, with 29 bases remaining between them. The germline gives CDR1 MGHRA, CDR2 YSYEKL. CDR3 DNA sequence: TGCGCCAGCAGCCAACCCACACCACAAAACGGGTCCTTCATCCACTACGAGCAGTACTTC. This gives the protein CASSQPTPQNGSFIHYEQYF.

The J gene is TRBJ2-2, the V gene TRBV15, with D hard to call. Trimming removed 1 base at V and 0 bases at J, with 9 bases between. CDR3 length equals 16 residues. Looked up from germline, CDR1 is LNHNV and CDR2 is YYDKDF (reference sequence). CDR3 amino acids: CATSRGFTANTGELFF. The CDR3 region has the DNA TGTGCCACCAGCAGAGGGTTCACGGCGAACACCGGGGAGCTGTTTTTT.

Here the CDR3 reads CASTPGRGSTDTQYF. DNA of the CDR3: TGTGCCAGCACCCCAGGCAGGGGCTCCACAGATACGCAGTATTTT. The V gene is TRBV2, the J gene TRBJ2-3; D possibly corresponds to TRBD1 (6 bases). The CDR3 spans 15 residues. Deletions cut 7 bases from V and 2 bases from J, with 16 bases between. Germline V CDR1 and CDR2: SNHLY, FYNNEI.

The V gene is TRBV9, the J gene TRBJ1-1; 7 positions agree with TRBD1. V gave up 0 bases and J gave up 0 bases; unmatched junction bases: 8. Per the germline V gene, CDR1 is SGDLS and CDR2 is YYNGEE. There are 17 residues in the CDR3. CDR3 protein: CASSVVGTATMNTEAFF. CDR3 in DNA: TGTGCCAGCAGCGTAGTTGGGACAGCGACCATGAACACTGAAGCTTTCTTT.

This chain links TRBV27 with TRBJ2-7, with TRBD1 matching over 9 bases. Trimming removed 3 bases from V and 6 bases from J; junction bases left unmatched: 6. The CDR3 runs 14 residues. CDR1 is MNHEY and CDR2 is SMNVEV in the germline V gene (reference sequence). The CDR3 loop reads CASSLSGTGREQYF. CDR3 DNA sequence: TGTGCCAGCAGTTTGTCCGGGACAGGGCGCGAGCAGTACTTC.

The chain employs TRBV6-1 and TRBJ2-2; 7 bases match TRBD1. Trimming cost V 6 bases and J 5 bases; bases outside gene matches: 0. The germline CDR1 and CDR2 sequences are MNHNS and SASEGT. This CDR3 has 12 amino acids. The CDR3 coding sequence is TGTGCCAGCAGGGGACAGACCGGGGAGCTGTTTTTT. It codes for CASRGQTGELFF.

V gene TRBV5-1 combines with J gene TRBJ2-2; D is perhaps TRBD2 (6 bases). CDR3 length: 15 residues. Germline CDR1 is SGHRS and CDR2 is YFSETQ. Deletions cut 4 bases from V and 5 bases from J, with 15 bases between. The CDR3 DNA sequence: TGCGCCAGCAGCGGCGGGACTTTACATACCGGGGAGCTGTTTTTT. Amino acids: CASSGGTLHTGELFF. The entire variable domain, with the rest obtained from reference TRBV5-1 and TRBJ2-2, is as follows: KAGVTQTPRYLIKTRGQQVTLSCSPISGHRSVSWYQQTPGQGLQFLFEYFSETQRNKGNFPGRFSGRQFSNSRSEMNVSTLELGDSALYLCASSGGTLHTGELFFGEGSRLTVL.

The chain has TRBV4-1 and TRBJ2-7; D may be TRBD1 (6 bases). CDR1 is MGHRA and CDR2 is YSYEKL in the germline V gene. V lost 0 bases and J 0 bases, leaving 12 bases between the germline ends. The CDR3 contains 16 residues. The CDR3 protein is CASSQDLGTLSYEQYF. DNA for the CDR3: TGCGCCAGCAGCCAAGATCTAGGGACACTCTCCTACGAGCAGTACTTC.